This entry lists 14 T cell receptor beta chains sequenced from one sample in a study of cytomegalovirus exposure and HLA in healthy donors. The assay was immunoSEQ multiplex PCR, and TCRdb's table has in-frame clones only and misses some. Among 150,000 to 250,000 clones listed, 80% to 85% were seen once. Sequencing was carried out using PBMCs. These receptors were collected from a woman aged 25 to 39 in good health and CMV-seronegative.

This chain uses TRBV13 with TRBJ1-6; tentatively, D is TRBD1 (6 bases). The V end was cut by 5 bases, the J end by 7 bases, with 12 bases between. Germline CDR1 and CDR2: PRHDT and FYEKMQ (reference sequence). The CDR3 runs to 14 residues. The CDR3 DNA is TGTGCCAGCAGCCCCGCGAGGGGGAATTCACCCCTCCACTTT. Its protein is CASSPARGNSPLHF.

The chain joins TRBV28 to TRBJ1-2, with D uncertain. The CDR3 totals 15 residues. CDR1 is MDHEN and CDR2 is SYDVKM in the germline V gene. Deletions cut 2 bases from V and 5 bases from J, with 15 bases between. Here the CDR3 reads CASSLPGYVGYGYTF. The CDR3 region has the DNA TGTGCCAGCAGTTTACCCGGTTACGTCGGGTATGGCTACACCTTC.

V gene TRBV6-6 combines with J gene TRBJ1-2; D is possibly TRBD1 (6 bases). The CDR3 contains 14 residues. CDR1 MNHNY and CDR2 SVGAGI come from the germline V gene (reference sequence). The ends were cut back, 6 bases at V and 3 bases at J, with 14 bases in the middle. The CDR3 nucleotides are TGTGCCAGCAGCCCCCGACAGGTTTACTATGGCTACACCTTC. This gives the protein CASSPRQVYYGYTF.

This clone was found once. The chain has TRBV7-6 and TRBJ2-7, with 8 bases fitting TRBD1. V trimming: 3 bases; J trimming: 5 bases; junction bases outside the gene matches: 6. In germline, CDR1 is SGHVS, CDR2 FNYEAQ. The CDR3 covers 14 residues. The CDR3 coding sequence is TGTGCCAGCAGCTTTGACAGGGGAGGTGACGAGCAGTACTTC. Encoded protein: CASSFDRGGDEQYF.

This chain uses TRBV19 with TRBJ1-1; maybe TRBD1 (6 bases). Trimming removed 2 bases from V and 4 bases from J, with 20 bases in between. The germline gives CDR1 LNHDA, CDR2 SQIVND (reference sequence). The CDR3 runs to 17 residues. Here the CDR3 reads CASSIRSRGKSSTEAFF. The CDR3 DNA reads as TGTGCCAGTAGTATAAGGTCGAGGGGGAAGTCGAGCACTGAAGCTTTCTTT.

This clone was recorded a few times. The CDR3 coding sequence is TGTGCCAGCAGCGTTAGCCAGTATAATTCACCCCTCCACTTT. Translating gives CASSVSQYNSPLHF. The chain links TRBV9 to TRBJ1-6; unclear D gene. The CDR3 covers 14 residues. CDR1 is SGDLS, CDR2 YYNGEE, per germline. Trimming removed 2 bases from V and 4 bases from J, with 7 bases in between.

The CDR3 region has the DNA TGCGCCAGCAGCTTATTGACGCGGAGTGAAAAACTGTTTTTT. It encodes CASSLLTRSEKLFF. This rearrangement joins TRBV5-1 to TRBJ1-4; no definite D call. Trimming removed 2 bases at V and 7 bases at J, with 12 bases between. The V gene's germline CDR1 is SGHRS and CDR2 YFSETQ. The CDR3 sequence is 14 residues long.

This clone was seen a few times. The chain uses TRBV30 and TRBJ1-5; D not certain. V was cut by 3 bases and J by 0 bases, with 6 bases left in between. CDR1 is GTSNPN, CDR2 SVGIG, per germline (reference sequence). The CDR3 length is 13 residues. CDR3 in DNA: TGTGCCTGGAGGGCAGGTAGCAATCAGCCCCAGCATTTT. Encoded protein: CAWRAGSNQPQHF.

This sequence joins TRBV7-8 and TRBJ2-7; D not certain. Trimming removed 5 bases from V and 3 bases from J, with 17 bases in between. Germline loops: CDR1 SGHVS, CDR2 FQNEAQ. This CDR3 has 15 residues. CDR3 sequence reads: CASSDAGVYYYEQYF. For the CDR3, the DNA is TGTGCCAGCAGCGACGCAGGCGTTTATTACTACGAGCAGTACTTC.

Written as DNA, the CDR3 is TGTGCAAGTCGCCCGCCTTGCTTAGCCCTGTCTGCTGAAGCTTTCTTT. Translating gives CASRPPCLALSAEAFF. The rearrangement links TRBV12-2 to TRBJ1-1. TRBV12-2 is reported as a pseudogene. The CDR3 spans 16 residues.

The chain uses TRBV7-9 and TRBJ1-4, with D maybe TRBD1 (5 bases). V shed 5 bases and J shed 5 bases, with 12 bases lying between them. This CDR3 region has 14 residues. Germline-derived CDR1 and CDR2 are SEHNR and FQNEAQ (reference sequence). CDR3 in amino acids: CASSPTGKNEKLFF. The CDR3 DNA reads TGTGCCAGCAGCCCTACAGGCAAAAATGAAAAACTGTTTTTT.

The chain is built from TRBV6-5 and TRBJ2-5, with D unclear. CDR1 and CDR2 (germline): MNHEY, SVGAGI. Trimming left V 4 bases short and J 7 bases short, with 19 bases between. This CDR3 has 15 residues. The CDR3 bases are TGTGCCAGCAGTTTCGGGTACTCCTTAGACGGGACCCAGTACTTC. Its translation: CASSFGYSLDGTQYF.

V gene TRBV29-1 combines with J gene TRBJ2-7; D unclear. V lost 7 bases to trimming and J lost 4 bases, with 17 bases between them. The length of the CDR3 is 13 residues. Germline-derived CDR1 and CDR2 are SQVTM and ANQGSEA. The CDR3 coding sequence is TGCAGCGGTTACTGGCGAGGTACATACGAGCAGTACTTC. Its translation is CSGYWRGTYEQYF.

V usage is TRBV5-1 and J usage is TRBJ2-7; 8 bases are shared with TRBD2. The CDR3 is 15 residues long. Unmatched junction bases numbered 10, after V lost 4 bases and J lost 4 bases. Germline loops: CDR1 SGHRS, CDR2 YFSETQ. The CDR3 sequence is CASSLFSGAPYEQYF. CDR3 DNA: TGCGCCAGCAGCCTATTTAGCGGGGCGCCGTACGAGCAGTACTTC.